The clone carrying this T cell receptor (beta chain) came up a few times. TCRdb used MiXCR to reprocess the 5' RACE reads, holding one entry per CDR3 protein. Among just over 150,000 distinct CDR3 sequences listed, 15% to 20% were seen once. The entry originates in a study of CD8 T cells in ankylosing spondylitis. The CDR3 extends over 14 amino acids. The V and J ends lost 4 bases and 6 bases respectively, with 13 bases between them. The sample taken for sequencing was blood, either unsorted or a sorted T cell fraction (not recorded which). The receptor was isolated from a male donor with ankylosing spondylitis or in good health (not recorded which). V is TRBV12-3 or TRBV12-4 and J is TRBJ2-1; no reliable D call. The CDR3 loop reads CASSSEALLNEQFF. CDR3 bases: TGTGCCAGCAGTTCCGAAGCGCTGCTCAATGAGCAGTTCTTC.